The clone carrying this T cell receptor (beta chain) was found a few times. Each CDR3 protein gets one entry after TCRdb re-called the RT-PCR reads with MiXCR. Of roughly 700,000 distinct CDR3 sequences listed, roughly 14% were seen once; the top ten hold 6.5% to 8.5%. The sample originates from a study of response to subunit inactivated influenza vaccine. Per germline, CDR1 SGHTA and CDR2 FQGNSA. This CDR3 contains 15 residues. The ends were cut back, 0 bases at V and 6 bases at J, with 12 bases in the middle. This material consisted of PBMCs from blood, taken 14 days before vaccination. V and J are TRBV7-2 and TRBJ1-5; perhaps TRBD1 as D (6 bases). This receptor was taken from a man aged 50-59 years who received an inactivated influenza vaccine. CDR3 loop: CASSLAGTLGQPQHF. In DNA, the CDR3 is TGTGCCAGCAGCTTAGCGGGGACATTAGGTCAGCCCCAGCATTTT.